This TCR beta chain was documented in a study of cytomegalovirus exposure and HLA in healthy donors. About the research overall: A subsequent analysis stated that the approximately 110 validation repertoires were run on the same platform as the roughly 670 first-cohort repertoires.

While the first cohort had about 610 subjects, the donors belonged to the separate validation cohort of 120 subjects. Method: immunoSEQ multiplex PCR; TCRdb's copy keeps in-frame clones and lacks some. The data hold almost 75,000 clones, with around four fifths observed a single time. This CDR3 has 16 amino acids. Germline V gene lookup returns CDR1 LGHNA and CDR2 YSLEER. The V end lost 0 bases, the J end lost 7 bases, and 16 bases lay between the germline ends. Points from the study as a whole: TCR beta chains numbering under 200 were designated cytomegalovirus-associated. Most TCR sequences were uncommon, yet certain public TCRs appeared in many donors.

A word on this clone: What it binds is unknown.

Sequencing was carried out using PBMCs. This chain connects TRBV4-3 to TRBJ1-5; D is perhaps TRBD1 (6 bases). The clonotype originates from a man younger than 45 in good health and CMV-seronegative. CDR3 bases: TGCGCCAGCAGCCAAGAGAGCGGGGCAGGGGTACAGCCCCAGCATTTT. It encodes CASSQESGAGVQPQHF.